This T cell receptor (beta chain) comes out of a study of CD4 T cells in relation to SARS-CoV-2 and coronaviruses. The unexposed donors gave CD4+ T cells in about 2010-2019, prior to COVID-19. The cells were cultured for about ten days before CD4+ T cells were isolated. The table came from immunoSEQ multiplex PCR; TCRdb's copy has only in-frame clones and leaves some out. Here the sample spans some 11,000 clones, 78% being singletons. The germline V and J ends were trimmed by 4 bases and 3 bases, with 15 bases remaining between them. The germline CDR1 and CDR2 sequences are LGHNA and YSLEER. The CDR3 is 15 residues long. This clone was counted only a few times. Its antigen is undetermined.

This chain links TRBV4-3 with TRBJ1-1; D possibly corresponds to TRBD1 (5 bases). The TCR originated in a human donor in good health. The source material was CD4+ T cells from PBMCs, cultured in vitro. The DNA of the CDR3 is TGCGCCAGCAGCCCGCAGATGGGGGGGTACACTGAAGCTTTCTTT. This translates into CASSPQMGGYTEAFF.